The present entry profiles one TCR beta chain with its context. The target of this receptor is not known. No much larger clonotype is one base removed from it; base qualities were not supplied. This record belongs to a study of blood T cell repertoires in COVID-19 (dated by TCRdb to about 2020). Looking at the study overall: Samples from collaborators originated in the United States, Italy and Spain and spanned both the acute and convalescent phases of COVID-19. Where available, HLA class I and class II types were taken from metadata supplied by the sample provider and were not determined by assay-based typing. Sample metadata almost always included a de-identified subject ID, COVID-19 status, age in years and sex. The samples were drawn from the first 160 participants of the ongoing ImmuneRACE study and from 950 to 1,500 subjects provided by 6 global collaborators. The material from the prospective study consisted of cDNA or gDNA derived from T cells, B-cell-depleted T cells, or PBMCs. The repertoires were made available in a free public database intended to serve as a resource for research on the immune response to SARS-CoV-2. Deeply sampled blood TCRbeta repertoires from subjects exposed to, actively infected with, or recovered from COVID-19 were included in the dataset.

Counted from cysteine to phenylalanine, this CDR3 has 14 amino acids. Just CDR3 DNA is preserved here, 42 bases in frame from base 1. Between the V and J ends, shortened by 4 bases and 8 bases respectively, the junction contains 17 bases. The germline V gene supplies CDR1 SGHTA and CDR2 FQGNSA. Another Seattle source contributed samples from volunteer blood donors who had recovered from COVID-19. Whole blood was collected in K2EDTA tubes by collaborating institutions according to the institutions' own protocols. For TCRbeta analysis, collaborators shipped samples as frozen whole blood, isolated PBMCs, or DNA extracted from either of those sample types. Beyond this particular receptor, the publication reports: The amount of clinical and demographic metadata varied by source and participant and was provided uncurated.

TCRbeta CDR3 regions were amplified from genomic DNA using the immunoSEQ Assay, a bias-controlled multiplex PCR. The study's own analysis went as follows. The number of nucleated cells in each sample was estimated by amplification of reference gene primers within the assay. Sequence reads were collapsed and filtered to measure the absolute abundance of every unique TCRbeta CDR3 rearrangement. For each sample, productive Simpson clonality was calculated by taking the square root of Simpson's diversity index across productive rearrangements. TCRdb carries this immuneACCESS record with in-frame sequences only. Its versions omit some clonotypes, under half of them owing to an unresolved V gene in the studies checked, with the rest unexplained. V and J calls and clone size come straight from that table; D and trimming were deduced from the DNA. Across this sample there are 250,000 or so clones, with 80% to 90% seen only once. The ten most abundant clones make up approximately 2.3% of the sample.

Sequenced: peripheral blood. Recombination linked TRBV7-2 to TRBJ1-2; the D region possibly corresponds to TRBD1 (5 bases align). The origin of this receptor is a man between 35 and 55 years old who had recovered from COVID-19. The DNA sequence follows: TGTGCCAGCAGCTCGACAGTACCCAGTCTGGGCTACACCTTC. It translates to CASSSTVPSLGYTF.